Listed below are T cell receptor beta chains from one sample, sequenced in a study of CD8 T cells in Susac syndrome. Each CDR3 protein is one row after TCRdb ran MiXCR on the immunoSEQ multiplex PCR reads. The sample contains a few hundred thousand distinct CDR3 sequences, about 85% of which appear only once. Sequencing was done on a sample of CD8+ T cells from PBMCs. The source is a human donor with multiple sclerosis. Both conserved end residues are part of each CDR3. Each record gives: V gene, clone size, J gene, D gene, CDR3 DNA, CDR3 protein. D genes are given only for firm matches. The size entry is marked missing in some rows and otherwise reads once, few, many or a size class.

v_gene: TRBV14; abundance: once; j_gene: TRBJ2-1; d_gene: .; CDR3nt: TGTGCCAGCAGCCAAGGGTACATTGAGCAGTTCTTC; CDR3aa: CASSQGYIEQFF
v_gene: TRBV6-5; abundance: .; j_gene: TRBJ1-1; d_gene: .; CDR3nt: TGTGCCAGCAGTTATGTAGAGGACACTGAAGCTTTCTTT; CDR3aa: CASSYVEDTEAFF
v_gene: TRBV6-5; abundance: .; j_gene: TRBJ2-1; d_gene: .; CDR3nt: TGTGCCAGCAGGGACATGGGGGAGCAGTTCTTC; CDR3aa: CASRDMGEQFF
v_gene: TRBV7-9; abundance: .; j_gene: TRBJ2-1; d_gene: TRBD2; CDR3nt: TGTGCCAGCAGCTTAGTAACTAGCGGGGACTCCGATGAGCAGTTCTTC; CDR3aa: CASSLVTSGDSDEQFF
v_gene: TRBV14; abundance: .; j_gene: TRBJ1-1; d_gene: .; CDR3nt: TGTGCCAGCAGCCAAGGGGGTTGGCCTGAAGCTTTCTTT; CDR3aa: CASSQGGWPEAFF
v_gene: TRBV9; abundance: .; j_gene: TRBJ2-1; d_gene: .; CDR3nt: TGTGCCAGCACCGGAGGAGGGGGACTCGGCTACAATGAGCAGTTCTTC; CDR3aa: CASTGGGGLGYNEQFF
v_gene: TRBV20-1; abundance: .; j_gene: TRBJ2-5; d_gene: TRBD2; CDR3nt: TGCAGTGCCGGGACTAGCGGGAGCGGTTTAGAGACCCAGTACTTC; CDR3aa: CSAGTSGSGLETQYF
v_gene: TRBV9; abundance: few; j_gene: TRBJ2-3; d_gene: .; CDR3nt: TGTGCCAGCAGCGTAGCCGGAACTAGCACAGATACGCAGTATTTT; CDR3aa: CASSVAGTSTDTQYF
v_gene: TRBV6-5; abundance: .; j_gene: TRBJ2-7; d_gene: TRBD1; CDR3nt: TGTGCCAGCAGTTACTCAAGACAGGGGGCGGCCGAGCAGTACTTC; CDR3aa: CASSYSRQGAAEQYF
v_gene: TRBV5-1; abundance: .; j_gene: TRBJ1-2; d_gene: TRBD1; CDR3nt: TGCGCCAGCAGGGTTGGGACAGATGTTAACTATGGCTACACCTTC; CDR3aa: CASRVGTDVNYGYTF
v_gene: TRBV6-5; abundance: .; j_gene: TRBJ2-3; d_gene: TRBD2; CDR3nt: TGTGCCAGCAGTCGCGTGACTAGCGGGACAGATACGCAGTATTTT; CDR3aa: CASSRVTSGTDTQYF
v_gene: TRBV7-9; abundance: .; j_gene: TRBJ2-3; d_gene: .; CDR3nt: TGTGCCAGCAGCTTACCTGAGGGGAGCACAGATACGCAGTATTTT; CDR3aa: CASSLPEGSTDTQYF
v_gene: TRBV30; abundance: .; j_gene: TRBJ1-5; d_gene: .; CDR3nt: TGTGCCTGGAGTAGGACGGGCTCCAATCAGCCCCAGCATTTT; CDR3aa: CAWSRTGSNQPQHF
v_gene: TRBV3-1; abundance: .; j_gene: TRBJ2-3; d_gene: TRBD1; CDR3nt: TGTGCCAGCAGCCTCCAGGCTGACAGGGGCGAAGATACGCAGTATTTT; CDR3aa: CASSLQADRGEDTQYF
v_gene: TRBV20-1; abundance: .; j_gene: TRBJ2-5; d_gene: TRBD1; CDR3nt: TGCAGTGCCCGTTGGGTTGGCAGGGGGTACCAAGAGACCCAGTACTTC; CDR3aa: CSARWVGRGYQETQYF
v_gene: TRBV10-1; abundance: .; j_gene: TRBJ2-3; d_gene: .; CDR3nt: TGCGCCAGCAGTGAGCATGTTGGGGGCGGAGATACGCAGTATTTT; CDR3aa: CASSEHVGGGDTQYF
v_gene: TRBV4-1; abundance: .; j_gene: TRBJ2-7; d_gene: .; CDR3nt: TGCGCCAGCAGCCAAGCGTTTAGGATCGGCGACGAGCAGTACTTC; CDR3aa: CASSQAFRIGDEQYF
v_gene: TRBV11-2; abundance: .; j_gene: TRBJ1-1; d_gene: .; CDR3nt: TGTGCCAGCAGCTTAGTTCAGGGGTTTTTGAACACTGAAGCTTTCTTT; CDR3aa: CASSLVQGFLNTEAFF
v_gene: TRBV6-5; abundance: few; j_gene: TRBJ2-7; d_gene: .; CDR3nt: TGTGCCAGCAGTTATGCAGGGTTATCCTACGAGCAGTACTTC; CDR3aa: CASSYAGLSYEQYF
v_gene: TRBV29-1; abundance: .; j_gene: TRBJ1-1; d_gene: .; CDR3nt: TGCAGCGTTGAAGATCCGGGGAACACTGAAGCTTTCTTT; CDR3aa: CSVEDPGNTEAFF
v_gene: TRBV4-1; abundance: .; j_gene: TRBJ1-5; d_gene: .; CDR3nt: TGCGCCAGCAGCCAAGTAGCAGGTGGTGGCAATCAGCCCCAGCATTTT; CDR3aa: CASSQVAGGGNQPQHF
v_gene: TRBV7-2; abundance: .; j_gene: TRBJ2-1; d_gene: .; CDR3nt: TGTGCCAGCCGGCTAGGGGGAGCCCACAATGAGCAGTTCTTC; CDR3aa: CASRLGGAHNEQFF
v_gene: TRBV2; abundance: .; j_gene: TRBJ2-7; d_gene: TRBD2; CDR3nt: TGTGCCTCCCGGGGAGGGGTCGAGCAGTACTTC; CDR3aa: CASRGGVEQYF
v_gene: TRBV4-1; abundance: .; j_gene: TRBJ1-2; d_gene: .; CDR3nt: TGCGCCAGCAGCCTCGGACCGGATGGTTATGCGGGCTACACCTTC; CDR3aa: CASSLGPDGYAGYTF
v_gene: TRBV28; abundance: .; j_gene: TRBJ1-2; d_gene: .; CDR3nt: TGTGCCAGCAGCCAAGGTACGGGGGGTGACTATGGCTACACCTTC; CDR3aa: CASSQGTGGDYGYTF
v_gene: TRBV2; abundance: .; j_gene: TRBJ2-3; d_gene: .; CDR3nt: TGTGCCAGCAGTCGCCGGGACGGTTCCTATGTAGATACGCAGTATTTT; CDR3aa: CASSRRDGSYVDTQYF
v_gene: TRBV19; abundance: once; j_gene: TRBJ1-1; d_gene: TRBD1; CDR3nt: TGTGCCAGTAAGGACAGGATGAACACTGAAGCTTTCTTT; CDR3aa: CASKDRMNTEAFF
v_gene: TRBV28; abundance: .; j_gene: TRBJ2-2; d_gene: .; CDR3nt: TGTGCCAGCGACCGATATAGGGGTTCCACCGGGGAGCTGTTTTTT; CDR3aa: CASDRYRGSTGELFF
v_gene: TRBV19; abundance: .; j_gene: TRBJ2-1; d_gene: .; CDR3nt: TGTGCCAGTAGGGATACTACTAGGACCAATGAGCAGTTCTTC; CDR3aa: CASRDTTRTNEQFF
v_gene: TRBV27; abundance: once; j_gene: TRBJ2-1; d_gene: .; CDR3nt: TGTGCCAGCAGTCGGGCGGGGTGGAATGAGCAGTTCTTC; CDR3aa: CASSRAGWNEQFF
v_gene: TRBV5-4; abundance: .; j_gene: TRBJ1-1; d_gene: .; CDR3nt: TGTGCCAGCAGCACATTACTAGAAACATATGAAGCTTTCTTT; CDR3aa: CASSTLLETYEAFF
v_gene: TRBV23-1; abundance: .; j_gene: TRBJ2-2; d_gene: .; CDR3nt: TGCGCCAGCACCACGGGGAGAGGGGAAGACACCGGGGAGCTGTTTTTT; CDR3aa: CASTTGRGEDTGELFF